The clone carrying this TCR beta chain was observed a few times. The target antigen is unknown. Trimming left V 2 bases short and J 5 bases short, with 6 bases between. Germline V CDR1 and CDR2: KGHSY, FQNENV. This CDR3 region has 13 residues. The data are from a study of PD-1 blockade in classical Hodgkin lymphoma. Across the study: Patients in the cohort were put on intravenous nivolumab, 3 mg/kg every 2 weeks. The study, taken as a whole, reports: Undefined causes, possibly disease activity or prior therapy, underlie the repertoire differences.

Autologous stem cell transplantation was followed by relapse in every patient, and brentuximab vedotin exposure varied. TCRdb keeps only in-frame clones here, not all; method: immunoSEQ multiplex PCR. The table has tens of thousands of clones, roughly 89% seen once; the top ten hold about 11%. The chain is built from TRBV16 and TRBJ1-4; D uncertain. This TCR derives from a human donor with classical Hodgkin lymphoma. The sequencing here drew on peripheral blood mononuclear cells (PBMCs), taken before the second cycle of nivolumab. The DNA for the CDR3 is TGTGCCAGCAGCCAAAATACGAATGAAAAACTGTTTTTT. It codes for CASSQNTNEKLFF.